This entry lists 10 T cell receptor beta chains sequenced from one sample in a study of cytomegalovirus exposure and HLA in healthy donors. 60 Vbeta and 13 Jbeta primers were used in PCR. Sequencing was performed with immunoSEQ multiplex PCR; in TCRdb, only in-frame clones are kept and a portion is missing. The sample has 110,000 or so clones; about 81% are singletons. Source material: PBMCs. These TCRs come from a woman aged 35 to 49 in good health and CMV-seropositive.

The chain joins TRBV7-2 to TRBJ2-7; perhaps TRBD2 as D (6 bases). This CDR3 contains 14 residues. Trimming left V 2 bases short and J 1 base short, with 9 bases between. In germline, CDR1 is SGHTA, CDR2 FQGNSA. The CDR3 here is CASSLSGSSYEQYF. The CDR3 coding sequence is TGTGCCAGCAGCTTAAGCGGGTCGTCCTACGAGCAGTACTTC.

This chain links TRBV5-1 with TRBJ2-5; D is perhaps TRBD1 (5 bases). This CDR3 has 14 amino acids. The germline V and J ends were trimmed by 3 bases and 5 bases, with 14 bases remaining between them. The germline V gene has CDR1 SGHRS and CDR2 YFSETQ. The DNA for the CDR3 is TGCGCCAGCAGCTATACAGGACCGGCGGAGACCCAGTACTTC. It codes for CASSYTGPAETQYF.

The chain uses TRBV19 and TRBJ1-5; a weak D match, TRBD1 (6 bases). In germline, CDR1 is LNHDA, CDR2 SQIVND (reference sequence). The CDR3 consists of 16 residues. Trimming left V 8 bases short and J 0 bases short, with 17 bases between. CDR3 protein: CASGGARIYSNQPQHF. The CDR3 DNA reads TGTGCCAGTGGGGGGGCCCGAATTTATAGCAATCAGCCCCAGCATTTT.

J is TRBJ2-2 and V is TRBV27; no clear D gene. Germline CDR1 and CDR2: MNHEY and SMNVEV (reference sequence). The CDR3 runs to 12 residues. The V and J ends lost 2 bases and 7 bases respectively, with 5 bases between them. The CDR3 reads CASSLGSGELFF. CDR3 coding DNA: TGTGCCAGCAGTTTAGGTAGCGGGGAGCTGTTTTTT.

The J gene is TRBJ2-3, the V gene TRBV19; tentative D call: TRBD1 (5 bases). Germline CDR1 reads LNHDA; CDR2 reads SQIVND (reference sequence). Trimming pared 4 bases from V and 0 bases from J, leaving 11 bases between. CDR3 length: 15 residues. The CDR3 reads CASSSWGSSTDTQYF. The DNA for the CDR3 is TGTGCCAGTAGTAGTTGGGGCTCTAGCACAGATACGCAGTATTTT.

This clone was seen just once. The CDR3 here is CAWTIGGTVNEKLFF. The CDR3 DNA sequence: TGTGCCTGGACTATTGGCGGGACAGTTAATGAAAAACTGTTTTTT. The chain employs TRBV30 and TRBJ1-4; 7 bases map to TRBD1. V dropped 4 bases and J dropped 4; count of bases not matched to a gene: 9. The germline gives CDR1 GTSNPN, CDR2 SVGIG (reference sequence). This CDR3 region has 15 residues.

The chain couples TRBV7-9 to TRBJ2-1, with 10 bases lining up with TRBD2. V dropped 3 bases and J dropped 6; count of bases not matched to a gene: 5. Germline-derived CDR1 and CDR2 are SEHNR and FQNEAQ (reference sequence). The CDR3 length is 15 residues. This CDR3 is CASSLLAGAINEQFF. CDR3 DNA sequence: TGTGCCAGCAGCTTGCTAGCGGGGGCGATCAATGAGCAGTTCTTC.

The V and J genes are TRBV5-1 and TRBJ1-1, with 9 bases identical to TRBD1. Germline assignment: CDR1 SGHRS and CDR2 YFSETQ. The CDR3 totals 14 residues. J gave up 5 bases and V 3 bases, and 5 bases lay outside the gene matches. This CDR3 is CASSWGQGLTEAFF. In nucleotides, the CDR3 is TGCGCCAGCAGCTGGGGACAGGGTTTGACTGAAGCTTTCTTT.

This clone appeared a few times. This chain links TRBV2 with TRBJ2-7; D might be TRBD1 (6 bases). Germline CDR1 is SNHLY and CDR2 is FYNNEI. CDR3 length equals 14 residues. Trimming cost V 3 bases and J 1 base, with 10 bases left between them. The CDR3 reads CASSELGTSYEQYF. The DNA of the CDR3 is TGTGCCAGCAGTGAGTTAGGGACATCCTACGAGCAGTACTTC.

The count of this clone is one. The gene calls are TRBV6-5 and TRBJ2-7, with D perhaps TRBD1 (5 bases). The CDR3 has 14 residues. The V end was cut by 2 bases, the J end by 0 bases, with 8 bases between. The germline gives CDR1 MNHEY, CDR2 SVGAGI. CDR3 sequence (DNA): TGTGCCAGCAGTTACGGGGCAGTCTCCTACGAGCAGTACTTC. Residues: CASSYGAVSYEQYF.